The entry below describes one T cell receptor beta chain. This CDR3 is built from 12 residues. The germline CDR1 and CDR2 sequences are MNHEY and SVGAGI. The ends were cut back, 8 bases at V and 2 bases at J, with 10 bases in the middle. The sample comes from a study of blood T cell repertoires in COVID-19. Whole-study context: Researchers got acute and convalescent COVID-19 samples from the United States, Italy and Spain. PBMCs, B-cell-depleted T cells, or T cells were the source of the cDNA or gDNA that made up the material.

As originally analysed: Amplification of reference gene primers provided the estimated nucleated cell counts. The assay was immunoSEQ multiplex PCR, and TCRdb's table has in-frame clones only and misses some. The D gene and trimming were derived from the DNA, and the V and J assignments and clone size from that table. The sample lists roughly 68,000 clones; about 91% were seen once. The Seattle patients, enrolled during active infection, were followed longitudinally. The receptor was derived from a middle-aged man with COVID-19, enrolled during active disease. Sequencing was performed on peripheral blood. The chain has TRBV6-5 and TRBJ2-7; D may be TRBD1 (5 bases). The CDR3 region is CASRRVPYEQYF. The CDR3 DNA follows: TGTGCCAGCCGCAGGGTTCCCTACGAGCAGTACTTC.